The 24 T cell receptor beta chains given below trace back to one sample, sequenced in a study of blood T cells in healthy people across ages. Then a second PCR, running about 6 to 12 cycles, was carried out with a sample-barcoded 5' primer and a J-beta primer mix. Using its own MiXCR run on the 5' RACE reads, TCRdb lists one record per CDR3 protein. The sample has hundreds of thousands of distinct CDR3 sequences, 25% to 35% seen once; the top ten hold roughly 17%. The specimen was blood. Source of these receptors: a woman older than 75 in good health.

This clonotype appeared a few times. The chain recombines TRBV6-2 or TRBV6-3 with TRBJ1-1; 7 bases match TRBD1. Germline loops: CDR1 MNHEY, CDR2 SVGEGT. This CDR3 is built from 14 residues. Trimming cost V 7 bases and J 3 bases; bases outside gene matches: 8. The CDR3 is CASITDRAHTEAFF. CDR3 coding DNA: TGTGCCAGCATTACCGACAGGGCCCACACTGAAGCTTTCTTT.

This clonotype was found many times. J is TRBJ2-5 and V is TRBV7-2; weak D call: TRBD1 (6 bases). V dropped 6 bases and J dropped 0 bases, with 14 bases sitting between them. The CDR3 has 15 amino acids. Germline lookup yields CDR1 SGHTA and CDR2 FQGNSA. For the CDR3, the DNA is TGTGCCAGCAGTCCTACCTGGGGGCACCAAGAGACCCAGTACTTC. This encodes CASSPTWGHQETQYF. Full variable domain (outside the CDR3, taken from reference TRBV7-2 and TRBJ2-5): GAGVSQSPSNKVTEKGKDVELRCDPISGHTALYWYRQSLGQGLEFLIYFQGNSAPDKSGLPSDRFSAERTGGSVSTLTIQRTQQEDSAVYLCASSPTWGHQETQYFGPGTRLLVL.

A note on this clonotype: One end of the junction does not line up with germline, which may come from a read error. V and J are TRBV13 and TRBJ2-3, with a possible D match to TRBD2 (7 bases). Germline loops: CDR1 PRHDT, CDR2 FYEKMQ (reference sequence). The length of the CDR3 is 14 residues. The chain's CDR3 is CASSSSRGGDAQYF. As DNA, the CDR3 is TGTGCCAGCAGCTCTTCAAGGGGGGGAGATGCGCAGTATTTT.

In the case of this clonotype: A much bigger clone sits one base away, suggesting this may be a read error. V is TRBV6-5 and J is TRBJ1-2, with TRBD1 matching over 7 bases. The CDR3 has 16 amino acids. CDR1 MNHEY and CDR2 SVGAGI come from the germline V gene. Here the CDR3 reads CASRTPTGRSPYGHTF. CDR3 bases: TGTGCCAGCAGAACACCGACAGGGCGGTCTCCCTATGGCCACACCTTC.

This clonotype was detected many times. The chain couples TRBV18 to TRBJ1-2, with 8 bases that match TRBD1. V lost 8 bases, J lost 3 bases, and 5 bases stayed unmatched. Germline-derived CDR1 and CDR2 are KGHSH and LQKENI. The CDR3 is 13 residues long. The CDR3 loop is CASSSGQDYGYTF. As DNA, the CDR3 is TGTGCCAGCAGCTCGGGACAGGACTATGGCTACACCTTC.

With regard to this clonotype: A much larger clone sits a single nucleotide away, making a read error possible. The gene calls are TRBV21-1 and TRBJ2-5. TRBV21-1 is a known pseudogene. The CDR3 consists of 13 residues. The chain's CDR3 is CASSNFKEQTQYF. In nucleotides, the CDR3 is TGTGCCAGCAGCAACTTCAAGGAACAGACCCAGTACTTC.

This clonotype was recorded many times. This chain connects TRBV27 to TRBJ2-1; 10 nucleotides match TRBD2. Germline lookup yields CDR1 MNHEY and CDR2 SMNVEV (reference sequence). With 2 bases clipped from V and 7 bases from J, the junction kept 8 bases outside the gene matches. This CDR3 is 16 amino acids long. The CDR3 DNA sequence: TGTGCCAGCAGTTTAGGGTTAGCGGGGGGTGGTAATGAGCAGTTCTTC. Its translation is CASSLGLAGGGNEQFF.

This clonotype was found a few times. This sequence joins TRBV15 and TRBJ2-7, with TRBD2 identical over 7 bases. The germline V gene has CDR1 LNHNV and CDR2 YYDKDF (reference sequence). The CDR3 covers 15 residues. J was trimmed by 1 base and V by 1 base; bases with no gene match: 4. For the CDR3, the DNA is TGTGCCACCAGCAGAGTGGGGGGGGGATCCTACGAGCAGTACTTC. Its translation is CATSRVGGGSYEQYF.

This clonotype was seen more than once but under ten times. This may stem from a read error, because a much larger clone lies one nucleotide away. The chain carries TRBV7-2 and TRBJ2-1; 7 nucleotides match TRBD2. The J call could be wrong; TRBJ2-7 is a better fit for the DNA end. The CDR3 consists of 16 residues. Germline lookup yields CDR1 SGHTA and CDR2 FQGNSA. CDR3: CASSLLGGGPYNEQYF. The CDR3 nucleotides read TGTGCCAGCAGCTTATTGGGCGGGGGACCCTACAATGAGCAGTACTTC.

In its sample, this clonotype was seen a few times. The chain combines TRBV18 with TRBJ1-5; the D gene is possibly TRBD1 (6 bases). This CDR3 is built from 16 residues. V was pared by 2 bases and J by 7 bases, with 18 bases between. The germline CDR1 and CDR2 sequences are KGHSH and LQKENI. CDR3 bases: TGTGCCAGCTCACCAATCGGGATAGTAGGGGGGCAGCCCCAGCATTTT. Encoded protein: CASSPIGIVGGQPQHF.

With regard to this clonotype: A much larger clone lies a single base off, so this may be a read error. V usage is TRBV7-9 and J usage is TRBJ1-2, with TRBD1 as a possible D gene (5 bases). The CDR3 sequence is 13 residues long. In germline, CDR1 is SEHNR, CDR2 FQNEAQ (reference sequence). CDR3 coding DNA: TGTGCCAGCAGCTCGGACATTTTATATGGCTGCACCTTC. Protein: CASSSDILYGCTF.

Comment on this clonotype: The junction departs from the called germline gene at one end, perhaps through a read error. J is TRBJ2-7 and V is TRBV12-3 or TRBV12-4; tentative D call: TRBD2 (5 bases). The CDR3 runs to 16 residues. As DNA, the CDR3 is TGTACCAGCAGACACAGTGGAGGCAGCAACTTCTACGAGCAGTACTTC. Protein sequence: CTSRHSGGSNFYEQYF.

The V gene is TRBV9, the J gene TRBJ1-5; unclear D gene. V was shortened by 0 bases and J by 11 bases, with 15 bases between the two germline ends. This CDR3 contains 14 residues. Germline loops: CDR1 SGDLS, CDR2 YYNGEE. CDR3 DNA sequence: TGTGCCAGCAGCGTAGGCGTCCATGAGGGTGCCCAGCATTTT. Its translation: CASSVGVHEGAQHF. Filled out from reference TRBV9 and TRBJ1-5, the complete variable domain reads DSGVTQTPKHLITATGQRVTLRCSPRSGDLSVYWYQQSLDQGLQFLIQYYNGEERAKGNILERFSAQQFPDLHSELNLSSLELGDSALYFCASSVGVHEGAQHFGDGTRLSIL.

There are a few counts of this clonotype. The chain couples TRBV5-1 to TRBJ1-2; tentatively, D is TRBD1 (5 bases). V shed 3 bases and J shed 6 bases, with 21 bases lying between them. Germline CDR1 reads SGHRS; CDR2 reads YFSETQ. The CDR3 has 16 residues. The CDR3 nucleotides are TGCGCCAGCAGCTCCTCAGGACAAGGCCCGATCCATGGCTACACCTTC. As protein: CASSSSGQGPIHGYTF.

This clonotype has at least ten counts. The V and J genes are TRBV12-3 or TRBV12-4 and TRBJ1-2; D perhaps matches TRBD1 (5 bases). The germline V and J ends were trimmed by 3 bases and 8 bases, with 16 bases remaining between them. The CDR3 spans 14 residues. CDR3 in DNA: TGTGCCAGCAGTTTGACGCGGGGACCCCTGGGCTACACCTTC. This sequence encodes CASSLTRGPLGYTF.

V is TRBV5-1 and J is TRBJ2-7; 11 bases are a match to TRBD1. The CDR3 consists of 16 residues. Losses at the gene ends were 4 bases for V and 3 bases for J; bases not matched to a gene: 9. Germline V lookup: CDR1 SGHRS, CDR2 YFSETQ. CDR3 nucleotides: TGCGCCAGCAGCCCACTCAACGGGACAGGGGGCTACGAGCAGTACTTC. It specifies CASSPLNGTGGYEQYF.

This clonotype was seen more than once but under ten times. This chain links TRBV7-2 with TRBJ1-2; 7 bases are shared with TRBD1. The V and J ends lost 1 base and 3 bases, in that order; junction bases with no gene match: 11. CDR1 and CDR2 from the germline V gene are SGHTA and FQGNSA. This CDR3 is built from 17 residues. CDR3 amino acids: CASSLGYGDRADYGYTF. DNA for the CDR3: TGTGCCAGCAGCTTAGGATATGGAGACAGGGCCGACTATGGCTACACCTTC. Drawing the rest from reference TRBV7-2 and TRBJ1-2, the complete variable domain is GAGVSQSPSNKVTEKGKDVELRCDPISGHTALYWYRQSLGQGLEFLIYFQGNSAPDKSGLPSDRFSAERTGGSVSTLTIQRTQQEDSAVYLCASSLGYGDRADYGYTFGSGTRLTVV.

This clonotype was observed a handful of times. V is TRBV5-1 and J is TRBJ1-2, with a possible D match to TRBD1 (5 bases). V was trimmed by 4 bases and J by 6 bases, leaving 16 bases between them. This CDR3 comprises 14 residues. Per the germline V gene, CDR1 is SGHRS and CDR2 is YFSETQ. In nucleotides, the CDR3 is TGCGCCAGCAGCCTGGGGGGACGGGCTAATGGCTACACCTTC. Amino acid sequence: CASSLGGRANGYTF.

In this sample, this clonotype turned up a few times. The junction departs from germline at one end; a sequencing error may be responsible. This chain uses TRBV20-1 with TRBJ1-1, with 8 positions matching TRBD1. The germline V gene has CDR1 DFQATT and CDR2 SNEGSKA (reference sequence). This CDR3 has 13 residues. The CDR3 bases are TGCAGTGCCCAGGGGGCCGGGAACACTGGAGCTTTCTTT. The encoded protein is CSAQGAGNTGAFF.

This clonotype occurred many times. The chain carries TRBV18 and TRBJ2-5; 10 positions match TRBD2. Germline V gene sequence: CDR1 KGHSH, CDR2 LQKENI. The J segment lost 4 bases and the V segment lost 3 bases, leaving 5 bases of the junction unmatched. This CDR3 comprises 15 residues. The DNA of the CDR3 is TGTGCCAGCTCACCTATCGGGACTAGCGTAGAGACCCAGTACTTC. It specifies CASSPIGTSVETQYF.

This clonotype was counted many times. The chain recombines TRBV5-1 with TRBJ2-1; 10 bases line up with TRBD2. The germline gives CDR1 SGHRS, CDR2 YFSETQ. This CDR3 is built from 15 residues. J was trimmed by 2 bases and V by 4 bases; bases with no gene match: 3. The CDR3: CASSRGLAPYNEQFF. The CDR3 DNA follows: TGCGCCAGCAGCCGGGGACTAGCGCCCTACAATGAGCAGTTCTTC.

This clonotype was recorded once. The genes are TRBV9 and TRBJ1-6; unclear D gene. V was pared by 3 bases and J by 5 bases, with 12 bases between. The V gene's germline CDR1 is SGDLS and CDR2 YYNGEE. There are 15 residues in the CDR3. The CDR3 spells CASSAGNRDNSPLHF. The DNA for the CDR3 is TGTGCCAGCAGCGCCGGAAACCGGGATAATTCACCCCTCCACTTT.

V usage is TRBV7-9 and J usage is TRBJ1-4, with 8 bases identical to TRBD1. The germline CDR1 and CDR2 sequences are SEHNR and FQNEAQ (reference sequence). This CDR3 region has 14 residues. The trim removed 6 bases at V and 5 bases at J, leaving 5 bases unmatched. This chain's CDR3 is CASRLTGENEKLFF. The CDR3 DNA follows: TGTGCCAGCAGGTTGACAGGGGAGAATGAAAAACTGTTTTTT.

There are many counts of this clonotype. This chain links TRBV12-3 or TRBV12-4 with TRBJ1-2; maybe TRBD1 (6 bases). V was clipped by 6 bases and J by 0 bases, with 14 bases between them. There are 15 residues in the CDR3. DNA of the CDR3: TGTGCCAGCAGGGAAACAGGGAGCGCTAACTATGGCTACACCTTC. Its translation is CASRETGSANYGYTF.